This entry is about one T cell receptor beta chain. No antigen is known for it. Sequence at one end of the junction differs from germline and may be a read error. Methods used by the authors: For papillary thyroid cancer, a distant-metastasis classifier was constructed from CDR3 differences observed across clinicopathological groups. TCRdb re-analyzed the PCR reads using MiXCR. The V and J calls were determined by TCRdb, not by the authors. Altogether tens of thousands of clones are present, under 15% being singletons, with the ten largest covering about 3.3%. This sample is part of a study of metastatic and nonmetastatic thyroid tumors. Study-level information: Peripheral blood and tumor or nodule samples from malignant and benign thyroid patients were compared. Study-wide findings and caveats: As reported, TCR beta diversity in blood and tumor was significantly higher in malignant thyroid tumors than in benign nodules.

Before thyroid surgery, none of the patients had received any treatment. The germline V gene has CDR1 SNHLY and CDR2 FYNNEI. The CDR3 loop spans 13 amino acids. This chain links TRBV2 with TRBJ2-7; D is tentatively TRBD1 or TRBD2 (5 bases each). Sequenced material: blood. This TCR came from a female donor with papillary thyroid cancer or a benign thyroid nodule (not recorded which). Some clones in this sample may be carry-over from other donors' samples. The CDR3 bases are TGTTCCAGCGGACAAAATCGAGGCGGCGAGCAGTACTTC. Its protein product is CSSGQNRGGEQYF.